This T cell receptor (beta chain) is from a study of shared clonotypes between healthy human individuals. The germline CDR1 and CDR2 sequences are SGHTA and FQGTGA. This CDR3 comprises 14 residues. V trimming: 5 bases; J trimming: 5 bases; junction bases outside the gene matches: 8. Generated by immunoSEQ multiplex PCR, the TCRdb table keeps only in-frame clones and is missing some. The sample includes fewer than 3 million clones, about nine tenths of them seen just once. V and J are TRBV7-3 and TRBJ1-1, with TRBD1 matching 7 bases. Sequenced: naive CD4+ T cells from PBMCs. As to subset: CD45RA+ positively selected. The clonotype originates from a man aged 18 to 35 in good health. Some clones in this sample may be carry-over from other donors' samples. CDR3 DNA sequence: TGTGCCAGCAGCACAGGGGTGGAAGGGACTGAAGCTTTCTTT. It codes for CASSTGVEGTEAFF.